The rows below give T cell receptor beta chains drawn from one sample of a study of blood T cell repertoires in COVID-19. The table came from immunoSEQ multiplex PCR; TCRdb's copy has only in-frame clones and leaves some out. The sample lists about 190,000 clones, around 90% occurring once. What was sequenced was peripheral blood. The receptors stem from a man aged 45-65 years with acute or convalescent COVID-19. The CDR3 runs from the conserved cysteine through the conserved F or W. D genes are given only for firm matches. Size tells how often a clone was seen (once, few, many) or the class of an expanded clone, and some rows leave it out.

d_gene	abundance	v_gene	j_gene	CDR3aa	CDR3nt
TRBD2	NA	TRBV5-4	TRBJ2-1	CASSPSSGSGVSYNEQFF	TGTGCCAGCAGCCCCTCCTCCGGGAGCGGGGTTTCCTACAATGAGCAGTTCTTC
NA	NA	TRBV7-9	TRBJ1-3	CASSSGGFATLSSGNTIYF	TGTGCCAGCAGCTCCGGGGGATTTGCAACCTTGAGCTCTGGAAACACCATATATTTT
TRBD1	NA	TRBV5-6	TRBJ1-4	CASSRTGVNEKLFF	TGTGCCAGCAGCAGAACAGGGGTAAATGAAAAACTGTTTTTT
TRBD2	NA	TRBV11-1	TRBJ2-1	CASSWVAGWDEQFF	TGTGCCAGCAGCTGGGTAGCGGGGTGGGATGAGCAGTTCTTC
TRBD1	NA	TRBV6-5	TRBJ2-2	CASTQGALTGELFF	TGTGCCAGCACCCAGGGGGCGCTGACCGGGGAGCTGTTTTTT
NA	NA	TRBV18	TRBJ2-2	CASLGQSANTGELFF	TGTGCCAGCCTAGGACAGTCCGCGAACACCGGGGAGCTGTTTTTT
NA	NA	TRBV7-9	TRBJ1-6	CASTMFPSNSPLHF	TGTGCCAGCACCATGTTCCCATCTAATTCACCCCTCCACTTT
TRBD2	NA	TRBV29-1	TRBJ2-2	CSVTGTSFTGELFF	TGCAGCGTCACCGGGACTAGCTTCACCGGGGAGCTGTTTTTT
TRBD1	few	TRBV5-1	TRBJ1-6	CASSLDRGALHF	TGCGCCAGCAGCCTTGACAGGGGCGCCCTCCACTTT
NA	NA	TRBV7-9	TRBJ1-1	CASSLQGMTEAFF	TGTGCCAGCAGCCTACAGGGTATGACTGAAGCTTTCTTT
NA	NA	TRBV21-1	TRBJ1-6	CASSKVIYRGIDSPLHF	TGTGCCAGCAGCAAAGTAATATACAGGGGAATAGATTCACCCCTCCACTTT
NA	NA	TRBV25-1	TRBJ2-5	CASSFDRTETQYF	TGTGCCAGCAGTTTCGACAGGACCGAGACCCAGTACTTC
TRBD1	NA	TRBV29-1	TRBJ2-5	CSVEPGTVQETQYF	TGCAGCGTTGAGCCCGGGACAGTCCAAGAGACCCAGTACTTC
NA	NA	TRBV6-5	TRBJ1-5	CASSTGTFNQPQHF	TGTGCCAGCAGTACCGGGACATTCAATCAGCCCCAGCATTTT
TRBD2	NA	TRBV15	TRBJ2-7	CATSRPRGGDYEQYF	TGTGCCACCAGCAGGCCTCGGGGGGGGGACTACGAGCAGTACTTC
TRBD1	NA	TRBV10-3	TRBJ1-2	CAITLGQGADGYTF	TGTGCCATCACGCTGGGACAGGGGGCAGATGGCTACACCTTC
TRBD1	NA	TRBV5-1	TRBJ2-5	CASSPGQGETQYF	TGCGCCAGCAGCCCCGGACAGGGGGAGACCCAGTACTTC
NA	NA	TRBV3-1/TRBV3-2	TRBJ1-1	CASSHISNTEAFF	TGTGCCAGCAGCCATATTTCTAACACTGAAGCTTTCTTT
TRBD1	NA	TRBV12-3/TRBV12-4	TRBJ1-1	CASIITGVTEAFF	TGTGCCAGCATCATCACAGGGGTTACTGAAGCTTTCTTT
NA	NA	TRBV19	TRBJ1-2	CASSFNQGNYGYTF	TGTGCCAGTAGTTTCAACCAGGGTAACTATGGCTACACCTTC
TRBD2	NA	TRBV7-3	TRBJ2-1	CASSPRLAGLNEQFF	TGTGCCAGCAGCCCTAGACTAGCGGGGTTGAATGAGCAGTTCTTC
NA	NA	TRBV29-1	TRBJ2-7	CSVEEGSPYEQYF	TGCAGCGTCGAGGAGGGGAGCCCATACGAGCAGTACTTC
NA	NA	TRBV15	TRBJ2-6	CATSKTGGAGANVLTF	TGTGCCACCAGCAAGACAGGAGGTGCTGGGGCCAACGTCCTGACTTTC
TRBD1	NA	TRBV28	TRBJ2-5	CASSLDRGNGETQYF	TGTGCCAGCAGTTTGGACAGGGGGAACGGAGAGACCCAGTACTTC
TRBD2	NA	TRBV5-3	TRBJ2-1	CARSVTSRDTNEQFF	TGTGCCAGAAGCGTGACTAGCAGGGATACCAATGAGCAGTTCTTC
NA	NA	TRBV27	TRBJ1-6	CASRNGGQGYDNSPLHF	TGTGCCAGCAGGAACGGAGGTCAGGGGTATGATAATTCACCCCTCCACTTT
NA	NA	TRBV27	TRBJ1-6	CASSFSPFSYNSPLHF	TGTGCCAGCAGTTTTTCCCCCTTCTCCTATAATTCACCCCTCCACTTT
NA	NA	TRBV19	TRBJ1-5	CASSIGGMGNQPQHF	TGTGCCAGTAGTATCGGGGGGATGGGCAATCAGCCCCAGCATTTT
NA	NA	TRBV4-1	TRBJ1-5	CASSPSTGNQPQHF	TGCGCCAGCAGCCCATCAACAGGGAATCAGCCCCAGCATTTT
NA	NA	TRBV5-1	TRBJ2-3	CASSLGQDSTDTQYF	TGCGCCAGCAGCTTGGGACAGGATAGCACAGATACGCAGTATTTT
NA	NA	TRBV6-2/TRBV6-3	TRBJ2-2	CASSYSVRGLAGELFF	TGTGCCAGCAGTTACTCTGTGCGGGGGCTCGCCGGGGAGCTGTTTTTT
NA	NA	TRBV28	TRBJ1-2	CASKEERFGGDGYTF	TGTGCCAGCAAGGAGGAGCGGTTCGGGGGAGATGGCTACACCTTC
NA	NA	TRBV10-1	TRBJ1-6	CASSDTRDSPLHF	TGCGCCAGCAGTGATACGAGGGATTCACCCCTCCACTTT
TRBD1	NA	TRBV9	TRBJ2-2	CASSVLQGADFTGELFF	TGTGCCAGCAGCGTGTTACAGGGGGCGGATTTCACCGGGGAGCTGTTTTTT
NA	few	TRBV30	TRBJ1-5	CAWSGQGNQPQHF	TGTGCCTGGAGTGGGCAGGGAAATCAGCCCCAGCATTTT
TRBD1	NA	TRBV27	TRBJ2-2	CASSSAGQGAGTGELFF	TGTGCCAGCAGTTCGGCGGGACAGGGGGCTGGCACCGGGGAGCTGTTTTTT
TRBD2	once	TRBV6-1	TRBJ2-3	CASSELAGRTDTQYF	TGTGCCAGCAGTGAACTAGCGGGGCGCACAGATACGCAGTATTTT
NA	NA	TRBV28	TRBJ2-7	CASSPGLWAEQYF	TGTGCCAGCAGTCCGGGACTTTGGGCCGAGCAGTACTTC
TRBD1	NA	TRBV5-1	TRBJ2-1	CASSLGQGLFGSSYNEQFF	TGCGCCAGCAGCTTGGGACAGGGGCTTTTCGGAAGCTCCTACAATGAGCAGTTCTTC
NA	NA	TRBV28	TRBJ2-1	CASSSSGNEQFF	TGTGCCAGCAGCTCGAGCGGCAATGAGCAGTTCTTC
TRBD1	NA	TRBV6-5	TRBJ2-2	CASSFNRDRESELFF	TGTGCCAGCAGTTTTAACCGGGACAGGGAGTCGGAGCTGTTTTTT
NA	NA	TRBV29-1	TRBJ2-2	CSAEGSTGELFF	TGCAGCGCCGAGGGCAGCACCGGGGAGCTGTTTTTT
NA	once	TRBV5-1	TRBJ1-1	CASSLMWAVNTEAFF	TGCGCCAGCAGCTTGATGTGGGCCGTGAACACTGAAGCTTTCTTT
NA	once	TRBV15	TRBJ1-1	CATSSPNNGAFF	TGTGCCACCAGCAGCCCGAATAACGGAGCTTTCTTT
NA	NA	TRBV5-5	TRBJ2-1	CASSLGGYNEQFF	TGTGCCAGCAGCTTGGGAGGTTACAATGAGCAGTTCTTC
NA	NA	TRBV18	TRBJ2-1	CASSPPPRGSYNEQFF	TGTGCCAGCTCACCACCGCCAAGGGGCTCCTACAATGAGCAGTTCTTC